This TCR beta chain was captured by sequencing in a study of human T cells and chemical hapten exposure. Findings and limits, study-wide: Expanded TCR counts at PT1 went up together with patch test score, a positive correlation.

The sample holds many counts of this clonotype. Antigen: not known. The CDR3 consists of 16 residues. In germline, CDR1 is MNHEY, CDR2 SMNVEV (reference sequence). V was clipped by 6 bases and J by 4 bases; unmatched bases: 9. Each CDR3 protein is one row after TCRdb ran MiXCR on the RACE reads. The table lists approximately 400,000 distinct CDR3 sequences, around 4.8% of them singletons, with approximately 2.3% in the top ten. Time point: patch test 1, 2 weeks after DPC sensitization. Treatment given: therapeutic diphenylcyclopropenone sensitization with weekly scalp DPC. The sequence was collected from a woman in her forties or fifties with alopecia areata. Some clones in this sample may be carry-over from other donors' samples. The chain is built from TRBV27 and TRBJ1-6, with 7 bases lining up with TRBD1. The material sequenced was whole blood, taken in connection with sensitization to the hapten diphenylcyclopropenone (DPC). The DNA of the CDR3 is TGTGCCAGCAGACATAGGGGGACAGATTATAATTCACCCCTCCACTTT. Its protein product is CASRHRGTDYNSPLHF.